Listed below are T cell receptor beta chains from one sample, sequenced in a study of blood T cell repertoires in COVID-19. Clones were read by immunoSEQ multiplex PCR, and TCRdb kept only the in-frame ones, dropping some. Among 200,000 or so clones listed, 88% were seen once. Source material: PBMCs or T cells enriched from blood (not recorded which). These receptors came from a woman aged 25-40 years who had recovered from COVID-19. CDR3s include the opening cysteine and the closing phenylalanine or tryptophan. Fields, in order: V gene, clone size, CDR3 length, D gene, J gene, CDR3 protein, CDR3 DNA. The D gene is left open where the match is weak. Clone size is given for some rows only: seen once, a few or many times, or a class if the clone is expanded.

V gene: TRBV5-4
clone size: NA
CDR3 length: 14
D gene: NA
J gene: TRBJ1-1
CDR3 protein: CASSLGQSNTEAFF
CDR3 DNA: TGTGCCAGCAGCTTGGGGCAGTCGAACACTGAAGCTTTCTTT

V gene: TRBV7-3
clone size: NA
CDR3 length: 15
D gene: TRBD1
J gene: TRBJ2-1
CDR3 protein: CASSLGTGWDNEQFF
CDR3 DNA: TGTGCCAGCAGCTTAGGGACAGGGTGGGACAATGAGCAGTTCTTC

V gene: TRBV18
clone size: NA
CDR3 length: 15
D gene: TRBD1
J gene: TRBJ2-2
CDR3 protein: CASSSTTGITGELFF
CDR3 DNA: TGTGCCAGCTCATCAACGACAGGGATCACCGGGGAGCTGTTTTTT

V gene: TRBV7-9
clone size: NA
CDR3 length: 15
D gene: TRBD1
J gene: TRBJ1-1
CDR3 protein: CASSLERGPNTEAFF
CDR3 DNA: TGTGCCAGCAGCTTAGAAAGGGGGCCGAACACTGAAGCTTTCTTT

V gene: TRBV12-3/TRBV12-4
clone size: NA
CDR3 length: 13
D gene: NA
J gene: TRBJ2-7
CDR3 protein: CASSFLAGNEQYF
CDR3 DNA: NA

V gene: TRBV5-1
clone size: NA
CDR3 length: 13
D gene: TRBD1
J gene: TRBJ2-7
CDR3 protein: CASSLTGENEQYF
CDR3 DNA: TGCGCCAGCAGCCTCACAGGGGAGAACGAGCAGTACTTC

V gene: TRBV27
clone size: NA
CDR3 length: 15
D gene: NA
J gene: TRBJ2-1
CDR3 protein: CASSLEAGPNNEQFF
CDR3 DNA: TGTGCCAGCAGTCTGGAGGCCGGGCCAAACAATGAGCAGTTCTTC

V gene: TRBV19
clone size: NA
CDR3 length: 15
D gene: TRBD1
J gene: TRBJ1-4
CDR3 protein: CASKETGGFDEKLFF
CDR3 DNA: TGTGCCAGTAAAGAGACAGGGGGTTTTGATGAAAAACTGTTTTTT

V gene: TRBV20-1
clone size: NA
CDR3 length: 11
D gene: NA
J gene: TRBJ2-7
CDR3 protein: CSARQGYEQYF
CDR3 DNA: TGCAGTGCTAGACAGGGCTACGAGCAGTACTTC

V gene: TRBV6-5
clone size: once
CDR3 length: 12
D gene: NA
J gene: TRBJ2-1
CDR3 protein: CASSRGASEQFF
CDR3 DNA: TGTGCCAGCAGCAGGGGGGCGAGTGAGCAGTTCTTC

V gene: TRBV5-6
clone size: once
CDR3 length: 14
D gene: NA
J gene: TRBJ2-1
CDR3 protein: CASSLPRSNNEQFF
CDR3 DNA: TGTGCCAGCAGCTTGCCGCGCTCCAACAATGAGCAGTTCTTC

V gene: TRBV5-1
clone size: NA
CDR3 length: 16
D gene: TRBD1
J gene: TRBJ2-2
CDR3 protein: CASSPTGGARTGELFF
CDR3 DNA: TGCGCCAGCAGCCCGACAGGGGGCGCGCGCACCGGGGAGCTGTTTTTT

V gene: TRBV5-6
clone size: NA
CDR3 length: 16
D gene: TRBD1
J gene: TRBJ1-5
CDR3 protein: CASSLQGTHSNQPQHF
CDR3 DNA: TGTGCCAGCAGCTTACAGGGGACACATAGCAATCAGCCCCAGCATTTT

V gene: TRBV12-3/TRBV12-4
clone size: NA
CDR3 length: 13
D gene: NA
J gene: TRBJ2-1
CDR3 protein: CASSLPGYNEQFF
CDR3 DNA: TGTGCCAGCAGTTTACCCGGGTACAATGAGCAGTTCTTC

V gene: TRBV7-3
clone size: NA
CDR3 length: 14
D gene: TRBD1
J gene: TRBJ1-2
CDR3 protein: CASSAGQGLYGYTF
CDR3 DNA: TGTGCCAGCAGCGCCGGACAGGGCCTCTATGGCTACACCTTC

V gene: TRBV19
clone size: NA
CDR3 length: 17
D gene: TRBD1
J gene: TRBJ1-1
CDR3 protein: CASSIPRRGTGNTEAFF
CDR3 DNA: TGTGCCAGTAGTATCCCTCGGCGGGGGACAGGGAACACTGAAGCTTTCTTT

V gene: TRBV7-2
clone size: NA
CDR3 length: 14
D gene: NA
J gene: TRBJ1-2
CDR3 protein: CASSLASRVPGYTF
CDR3 DNA: TGTGCCAGCAGCTTAGCGAGCAGGGTCCCTGGCTACACCTTC

V gene: TRBV27
clone size: NA
CDR3 length: 15
D gene: NA
J gene: TRBJ2-1
CDR3 protein: CASSLARQTYNEQFF
CDR3 DNA: TGTGCCAGCAGTCTTGCCAGACAAACCTACAATGAGCAGTTCTTC

V gene: TRBV5-4
clone size: once
CDR3 length: 13
D gene: NA
J gene: TRBJ2-7
CDR3 protein: CASSSYGGYEQYF
CDR3 DNA: TGTGCCAGCAGCTCATACGGGGGCTACGAGCAGTACTTC

V gene: TRBV18
clone size: NA
CDR3 length: 16
D gene: TRBD2
J gene: TRBJ2-2
CDR3 protein: CASSATSGPNTGELFF
CDR3 DNA: TGTGCCAGCTCAGCAACTAGCGGACCGAACACCGGGGAGCTGTTTTTT

V gene: TRBV5-1
clone size: NA
CDR3 length: 17
D gene: NA
J gene: TRBJ1-2
CDR3 protein: CASSLGLLGQTKDGYTF
CDR3 DNA: TGCGCCAGCAGCTTGGGCTTGCTGGGACAAACGAAGGATGGCTACACCTTC

V gene: TRBV28
clone size: NA
CDR3 length: 11
D gene: NA
J gene: TRBJ2-2
CDR3 protein: CASSRDGELFF
CDR3 DNA: TGTGCCAGCAGCAGGGACGGGGAGCTGTTTTTT

V gene: TRBV6-2/TRBV6-3
clone size: NA
CDR3 length: 15
D gene: TRBD1
J gene: TRBJ1-2
CDR3 protein: CASSYFGQDRNGYTF
CDR3 DNA: TGTGCCAGCAGTTACTTCGGACAGGATAGGAATGGCTACACCTTC

V gene: TRBV12-3/TRBV12-4
clone size: NA
CDR3 length: 13
D gene: NA
J gene: TRBJ2-1
CDR3 protein: CASTRDSYNEQFF
CDR3 DNA: TGTGCCAGCACCCGGGACTCATACAATGAGCAGTTCTTC

V gene: TRBV6-5
clone size: NA
CDR3 length: 12
D gene: NA
J gene: TRBJ1-2
CDR3 protein: CASSSDSYGYTF
CDR3 DNA: TGTGCCAGCAGCAGTGACAGCTATGGCTACACCTTC

V gene: TRBV6-2/TRBV6-3
clone size: NA
CDR3 length: 11
D gene: NA
J gene: TRBJ1-1
CDR3 protein: CASSYWAEAFF
CDR3 DNA: TGTGCCAGCAGTTACTGGGCAGAAGCTTTCTTT

V gene: TRBV5-1
clone size: NA
CDR3 length: 14
D gene: TRBD1
J gene: TRBJ2-7
CDR3 protein: CASSLGTGSNEQYF
CDR3 DNA: TGCGCCAGCAGCTTGGGGACAGGTTCGAACGAGCAGTACTTC

V gene: TRBV6-4
clone size: NA
CDR3 length: 13
D gene: TRBD1
J gene: TRBJ1-2
CDR3 protein: CASSEGQSYGYTF
CDR3 DNA: TGTGCCAGCAGTGAGGGACAGTCCTATGGCTACACCTTC

V gene: TRBV6-5
clone size: NA
CDR3 length: 15
D gene: TRBD1
J gene: TRBJ1-2
CDR3 protein: CASTPSRTGNYGYTF
CDR3 DNA: TGTGCCAGCACCCCCTCCAGGACAGGGAACTATGGCTACACCTTC

V gene: TRBV19
clone size: NA
CDR3 length: 13
D gene: TRBD1
J gene: TRBJ2-1
CDR3 protein: CATHRGLNNEQFF
CDR3 DNA: TGTGCCACCCACAGGGGGCTTAACAATGAGCAGTTCTTC

V gene: TRBV7-6
clone size: NA
CDR3 length: 15
D gene: TRBD1
J gene: TRBJ2-1
CDR3 protein: CASSLSGQENNEQFF
CDR3 DNA: TGTGCCAGCAGCCTTTCGGGACAGGAAAACAATGAGCAGTTCTTC

V gene: TRBV7-9
clone size: NA
CDR3 length: 15
D gene: TRBD2
J gene: TRBJ2-7
CDR3 protein: CASSLAAASGLEQYF
CDR3 DNA: TGTGCCAGCAGCTTAGCGGCGGCTAGCGGGCTTGAGCAGTACTTC

V gene: TRBV7-2
clone size: NA
CDR3 length: 16
D gene: NA
J gene: TRBJ2-5
CDR3 protein: CASSLAGGGAQETQYF
CDR3 DNA: TGTGCCAGCAGCTTAGCTGGTGGGGGGGCCCAAGAGACCCAGTACTTC

V gene: TRBV12-5
clone size: NA
CDR3 length: 15
D gene: NA
J gene: TRBJ2-1
CDR3 protein: CASGDEAQGYNEQFF
CDR3 DNA: TGTGCTAGTGGGGACGAGGCACAGGGTTACAATGAGCAGTTCTTC

V gene: TRBV19
clone size: NA
CDR3 length: 15
D gene: TRBD2
J gene: TRBJ2-3
CDR3 protein: CASSIPSGDTDTQYF
CDR3 DNA: TGTGCCAGTAGTATCCCTAGCGGGGACACAGATACGCAGTATTTT

V gene: TRBV6-2/TRBV6-3
clone size: NA
CDR3 length: 19
D gene: TRBD2
J gene: TRBJ2-5
CDR3 protein: CASSPVGTSGGGIRDGQYF
CDR3 DNA: TGTGCCAGCAGCCCCGTCGGGACTAGCGGGGGGGGGATTAGAGACGGCCAGTACTTC

V gene: TRBV4-3
clone size: NA
CDR3 length: 17
D gene: NA
J gene: TRBJ2-2
CDR3 protein: CASSQFRLLTNTGELFF
CDR3 DNA: TGCGCCAGCAGCCAGTTTCGTCTATTAACGAACACCGGGGAGCTGTTTTTT

V gene: TRBV9
clone size: NA
CDR3 length: 15
D gene: NA
J gene: TRBJ1-5
CDR3 protein: CASSVGGVSNQPQHF
CDR3 DNA: TGTGCCAGCAGCGTAGGGGGGGTCTCCAATCAGCCCCAGCATTTT

V gene: TRBV2
clone size: NA
CDR3 length: 14
D gene: TRBD1
J gene: TRBJ1-2
CDR3 protein: CASSPTGQTYGYTF
CDR3 DNA: TGTGCCAGCAGTCCGACGGGACAGACCTATGGCTACACCTTC

V gene: TRBV6-5
clone size: NA
CDR3 length: 14
D gene: NA
J gene: TRBJ1-2
CDR3 protein: CASSYARANYGYTF
CDR3 DNA: TGTGCCAGCAGTTATGCCCGAGCTAACTATGGCTACACCTTC

V gene: TRBV19
clone size: NA
CDR3 length: 16
D gene: TRBD2
J gene: TRBJ2-4
CDR3 protein: CASSTLAGVVKNIQYF
CDR3 DNA: TGTGCCAGTAGTACCCTAGCGGGGGTCGTCAAAAACATTCAGTACTTC

V gene: TRBV7-2
clone size: NA
CDR3 length: 13
D gene: NA
J gene: TRBJ1-1
CDR3 protein: CASRLRGGTEAFF
CDR3 DNA: TGTGCCAGCAGGCTTAGAGGGGGCACTGAAGCTTTCTTT

V gene: TRBV6-5
clone size: NA
CDR3 length: 15
D gene: NA
J gene: TRBJ1-2
CDR3 protein: CASNPPLGSGDGYTF
CDR3 DNA: TGTGCCAGCAACCCGCCCCTTGGGTCCGGGGATGGCTACACCTTC

V gene: TRBV12-1
clone size: NA
CDR3 length: 18
D gene: NA
J gene: TRBJ2-5
CDR3 protein: CASSFDRVAGGPRETQYF
CDR3 DNA: TGTGCCAGCAGCTTCGACAGGGTAGCGGGGGGACCTAGGGAGACCCAGTACTTC

V gene: TRBV9
clone size: once
CDR3 length: 16
D gene: TRBD2
J gene: TRBJ2-1
CDR3 protein: CASSVRTSGGAHEQFF
CDR3 DNA: TGTGCCAGCAGCGTGAGGACTAGCGGGGGGGCCCATGAGCAGTTCTTC

V gene: TRBV25-1
clone size: NA
CDR3 length: 15
D gene: NA
J gene: TRBJ1-1
CDR3 protein: CASSESGGVNTEAFF
CDR3 DNA: TGTGCCAGCAGTGAATCGGGAGGGGTGAACACTGAAGCTTTCTTT

V gene: TRBV9
clone size: NA
CDR3 length: 13
D gene: NA
J gene: TRBJ1-6
CDR3 protein: CASSSLTNSPLHF
CDR3 DNA: TGTGCCAGCAGCTCTCTAACTAATTCACCCCTCCACTTT

V gene: TRBV5-7
clone size: NA
CDR3 length: 15
D gene: TRBD1
J gene: TRBJ1-1
CDR3 protein: CASSSPGQQNTEAFF
CDR3 DNA: TGTGCCAGCAGCTCCCCGGGACAGCAGAACACTGAAGCTTTCTTT

V gene: TRBV23-1
clone size: NA
CDR3 length: 15
D gene: TRBD1
J gene: TRBJ1-6
CDR3 protein: CASSQAGTDNSPLHF
CDR3 DNA: TGCGCCAGCAGTCAAGCCGGGACAGATAATTCACCCCTCCACTTT

V gene: TRBV6-5
clone size: NA
CDR3 length: 15
D gene: TRBD2
J gene: TRBJ2-3
CDR3 protein: CASTLGAGETDTQYF
CDR3 DNA: TGTGCCAGTACCTTAGGGGCGGGGGAAACAGATACGCAGTATTTT

V gene: TRBV5-6
clone size: NA
CDR3 length: 16
D gene: NA
J gene: TRBJ2-7
CDR3 protein: CASSWMDSRNTYEQYF
CDR3 DNA: TGTGCCAGCAGCTGGATGGACAGTCGAAATACCTACGAGCAGTACTTC

V gene: TRBV27
clone size: NA
CDR3 length: 14
D gene: TRBD1
J gene: TRBJ1-5
CDR3 protein: CASHGQGGNQPQHF
CDR3 DNA: TGTGCCAGCCACGGACAGGGCGGCAATCAGCCCCAGCATTTT

V gene: TRBV27
clone size: NA
CDR3 length: 12
D gene: NA
J gene: TRBJ1-1
CDR3 protein: CASSTPTGEAFF
CDR3 DNA: TGTGCCAGCAGTACGCCGACAGGAGAAGCTTTCTTT

V gene: TRBV19
clone size: NA
CDR3 length: 14
D gene: NA
J gene: TRBJ1-2
CDR3 protein: CASKRDGANYGYTF
CDR3 DNA: TGTGCCAGTAAGCGGGACGGAGCTAACTATGGCTACACCTTC

V gene: TRBV15
clone size: NA
CDR3 length: 16
D gene: TRBD2
J gene: TRBJ2-7
CDR3 protein: CATSRDLAGLLYEQYF
CDR3 DNA: TGTGCCACCAGCAGAGATCTAGCGGGGTTATTATACGAGCAGTACTTC

V gene: TRBV3-1/TRBV3-2
clone size: NA
CDR3 length: 13
D gene: NA
J gene: TRBJ2-7
CDR3 protein: CASTKDSSYEQYF
CDR3 DNA: TGTGCCAGCACGAAGGACAGCTCCTACGAGCAGTACTTC